Each of the 25 T cell receptor beta chains below was sequenced from the same sample in a study of cytomegalovirus exposure and HLA in healthy donors. PCR primers comprised 60 Vbeta and 13 Jbeta primers. Clones were sequenced by immunoSEQ multiplex PCR, and TCRdb holds only the in-frame ones, with some missing. The sample shows 160,000 or so clones, over 80% of them seen only once. The sequencing sample was made of PBMCs. The receptors were gathered from a woman aged 18-29 years in good health and CMV-seronegative.

This clone has only one observation. The rearrangement uses TRBV30 and TRBJ2-7; possibly TRBD1 for D (6 bases). V was trimmed by 0 bases and J by 2 bases, leaving 8 bases between them. Germline V gene lookup returns CDR1 GTSNPN and CDR2 SVGIG (reference sequence). The CDR3 loop spans 13 amino acids. The CDR3 reads CAWSVQGAYEQYF. CDR3 bases: TGTGCCTGGAGTGTACAGGGCGCCTACGAGCAGTACTTC.

The chain recombines TRBV18 with TRBJ2-1; possibly TRBD1 for D (6 bases). The V end was cut by 6 bases, the J end by 12 bases, with 15 bases between. The CDR3 is made up of 12 amino acids. Germline CDR1 reads KGHSH; CDR2 reads LQKENI. CDR3 coding DNA: TGTGCCAGCTCGATTGACCCACAGGGGCAGTTCTTC. Translation gives CASSIDPQGQFF.

This clone showed up just a few times. This sequence joins TRBV6-1 and TRBJ1-1; D ambiguous. V was pared by 7 bases and J by 1 base, with 16 bases between. The length of the CDR3 is 15 residues. Germline V gives CDR1 MNHNS, CDR2 SASEGT. CDR3 region: CASTKKPTGNTEAFF. The CDR3 nucleotides read TGTGCCAGCACCAAGAAACCGACGGGGAACACTGAAGCTTTCTTT.

This clone has just one count. The V and J genes are TRBV9 and TRBJ2-7, with TRBD2 as a possible D gene (6 bases). This CDR3 has 13 residues. The V gene lost 4 bases and the J gene lost 2 bases, with 10 bases spanning the gap. Germline CDR1 is SGDLS and CDR2 is YYNGEE. The CDR3 spells CASSPRLAYEQYF. The CDR3 DNA reads as TGTGCCAGCAGCCCCCGACTAGCCTACGAGCAGTACTTC.

J is TRBJ1-5 and V is TRBV19; D gene uncertain. The CDR3 has 16 amino acids. In germline, CDR1 is LNHDA, CDR2 SQIVND (reference sequence). Trimming removed 4 bases from V and 0 bases from J, with 13 bases in between. CDR3 bases: TGTGCCAGTAGTAGTGGGTACAGTTATAGCAATCAGCCCCAGCATTTT. Translated: CASSSGYSYSNQPQHF.

The chain is built from TRBV6-1 and TRBJ2-3, with 7 nucleotides matching TRBD2. Germline V CDR1 and CDR2: MNHNS, SASEGT. V gave up 4 bases and J gave up 0 bases; unmatched junction bases: 4. The CDR3 covers 15 residues. The CDR3 sequence is CASSAGGVSTDTQYF. The CDR3 bases are TGTGCCAGCAGTGCGGGGGGAGTTAGCACAGATACGCAGTATTTT.

The rearrangement uses TRBV11-2 and TRBJ1-3, with 8 bases identical to TRBD1. Germline V gene data show CDR1 as SGHAT and CDR2 as FQNNGV. The CDR3 is 14 amino acids. V gave up 7 bases and J gave up 9 bases; unmatched junction bases: 11. For the CDR3, the DNA is TGTGCCAGCAAAGACAGGGGCTTTTGGACCACCATATATTTT. This translates into CASKDRGFWTTIYF.

The sample holds a few counts of this clone. The chain links TRBV9 to TRBJ1-2; 8 bases agree with TRBD1. V gave up 2 bases and J gave up 5 bases; unmatched junction bases: 8. CDR3 size: 15 residues. Per germline, CDR1 SGDLS and CDR2 YYNGEE. The CDR3 region has the DNA TGTGCCAGCAGCGTTAGCAGACAGGGGAATTATGGCTACACCTTC. Translating gives CASSVSRQGNYGYTF.

This clone appeared once. The gene calls are TRBV6-1 and TRBJ1-1; 7 bases are a match to TRBD1. The V segment lost 2 bases and the J segment 5 bases; nucleotides outside the gene matches: 8. Germline loops: CDR1 MNHNS, CDR2 SASEGT. This CDR3 is 15 amino acids long. Here the CDR3 reads CASSERRRGLTEAFF. As DNA, the CDR3 is TGTGCCAGCAGTGAACGGAGAAGGGGGCTAACTGAAGCTTTCTTT.

This clone was counted between two and nine times. V and J are TRBV2 and TRBJ1-4; 11 nucleotides agree with TRBD1. CDR3 length: 16 amino acids. Germline CDR1 is SNHLY and CDR2 is FYNNEI. Trimming at V came to 7 bases and at J to 5 bases, leaving 9 bases not matched to a gene. Here the CDR3 reads CASTLSRDRGNEKLFF. The CDR3 DNA is TGTGCCAGCACCCTGAGCCGGGACAGGGGGAATGAAAAACTGTTTTTT.

The sample holds one count of this clone. This chain uses TRBV6-5 with TRBJ1-1; 8 bases are shared with TRBD1. Germline V CDR1 and CDR2: MNHEY, SVGAGI. V was pared by 6 bases and J by 3 bases, with 3 bases of the junction left unmatched. This CDR3 region has 13 residues. CDR3 sequence (DNA): TGTGCCAGCAGACGGACAGGGTACACTGAAGCTTTCTTT. Protein: CASRRTGYTEAFF.

This sequence joins TRBV29-1 and TRBJ1-2; a weak D match, TRBD1 (6 bases). V was pared by 7 bases and J by 1 base, with 10 bases between. The CDR3 is made up of 12 amino acids. In germline, CDR1 is SQVTM, CDR2 ANQGSEA. In DNA form, the CDR3 reads TGCAGCGCGATGGACAGTAACTATGGCTACACCTTC. Residues: CSAMDSNYGYTF.

The rearrangement links TRBV6-5 to TRBJ1-2; 8 nucleotides align to TRBD1. The ends lost 6 bases at V and 6 bases at J; junction bases unmatched: 12. The CDR3 extends over 15 amino acids. Germline lookup yields CDR1 MNHEY and CDR2 SVGAGI. DNA for the CDR3: TGTGCCAGCAGGAGCAGGGACAGGACCTTGGATGGCTACACCTTC. Its translation is CASRSRDRTLDGYTF.

The chain employs TRBV29-1 and TRBJ2-5; the D gene is possibly TRBD2 (6 bases). The V gene lost 3 bases and the J gene lost 6 bases, with 17 bases spanning the gap. This CDR3 spans 14 amino acids. Germline CDR1 is SQVTM and CDR2 is ANQGSEA. CDR3 nucleotide sequence: TGCAGCGTTGAGCGGGATAGGGGCGGAAAGACCCAGTACTTC. Translating it yields CSVERDRGGKTQYF.

The rearrangement uses TRBV7-9 and TRBJ2-3, with 10 nucleotides matching TRBD1. The V segment lost 4 bases and the J segment 4 bases; nucleotides outside the gene matches: 5. Germline lookup yields CDR1 SEHNR and CDR2 FQNEAQ (reference sequence). This CDR3 is built from 15 residues. The CDR3 is CASSSGTGEADTQYF. CDR3 nucleotides: TGTGCCAGCAGCTCCGGGACAGGGGAGGCAGATACGCAGTATTTT.

The chain has TRBV30 and TRBJ1-5; D might be TRBD1 (6 bases). The length of the CDR3 is 15 residues. V was clipped by 2 bases and J by 0 bases, with 11 bases between them. Germline assignment: CDR1 GTSNPN and CDR2 SVGIG (reference sequence). The CDR3 is CAWSSGENSNQPQHF. CDR3 DNA sequence: TGTGCCTGGAGTTCAGGGGAGAATAGCAATCAGCCCCAGCATTTT.

V gene TRBV4-1 combines with J gene TRBJ1-1; 10 bases match TRBD1. Germline assignment: CDR1 MGHRA and CDR2 YSYEKL. The V gene end was trimmed by 5 bases and the J gene end by 5 bases; junction bases not matched to a gene: 8. This CDR3 comprises 15 residues. The CDR3 loop is CASSKDRGGRTEAFF. The DNA for the CDR3 is TGCGCCAGCAGCAAGGACAGGGGGGGTCGGACTGAAGCTTTCTTT.

The chain recombines TRBV4-1 with TRBJ2-2; TRBD1 is a possible D gene (5 bases). CDR3 length: 14 residues. Trimming pared 4 bases from V and 6 bases from J, leaving 12 bases between. Germline assignment: CDR1 MGHRA and CDR2 YSYEKL. The CDR3 is CASSPSDTAGELFF. For the CDR3, the DNA is TGCGCCAGCAGCCCCTCGGACACTGCCGGGGAGCTGTTTTTT.

The rearrangement uses TRBV6-7 and TRBJ2-7; D is unclear. TRBV6-7 is an ORF, with its function uncertain. The germline V and J ends were trimmed by 8 bases and 4 bases, with 18 bases remaining between them. The CDR3 runs to 14 residues. CDR3 DNA sequence: TGTGCCAGCTCCCCCTTGTACAGTGAATACGAGCAGTACTTC. This sequence encodes CASSPLYSEYEQYF.

The rearrangement joins TRBV7-9 to TRBJ2-3, with D tentatively TRBD2 (5 bases). Germline V CDR1 and CDR2: SEHNR, FQNEAQ (reference sequence). Trimming shortened V by 2 bases and J by 2 bases, and 17 bases separated the two germline ends. This CDR3 spans 17 amino acids. CDR3 in DNA: TGTGCCAGCAGCTTATCGGAGGAGCCATTAATCACAGATACGCAGTATTTT. Its protein is CASSLSEEPLITDTQYF.

Only one count was recorded for this clone. The chain links TRBV5-1 to TRBJ2-5; TRBD1 agrees at 9 bases. The CDR3 spans 15 residues. Germline V lookup: CDR1 SGHRS, CDR2 YFSETQ. Trimming removed 0 bases from V and 5 bases from J; junction bases left unmatched: 5. In DNA, the CDR3 is TGCGCCAGCAGCTTGGAGGGACAGGGATACGAGACCCAGTACTTC. Translating gives CASSLEGQGYETQYF.

The chain uses TRBV11-3 and TRBJ1-2, with 12 bases fitting TRBD1. The CDR3 has 15 amino acids. CDR1 and CDR2 (germline): SGHNT, YENEEA. Trimming at V came to 4 bases and at J to 8 bases, leaving 8 bases not matched to a gene. The CDR3 sequence: CASSSSGQGAGGYTF. For the CDR3, the DNA is TGTGCCAGCAGCTCCTCGGGACAGGGGGCTGGAGGCTACACCTTC.

This clone was counted only a few times. The rearrangement links TRBV6-5 to TRBJ1-2; D gene uncertain. Trimming removed 2 bases from V and 3 bases from J, with 13 bases in between. This CDR3 comprises 15 residues. Germline V lookup: CDR1 MNHEY, CDR2 SVGAGI. This chain's CDR3 is CASSYGSGSDYGYTF. CDR3 nucleotides: TGTGCCAGCAGTTACGGTTCGGGGTCGGACTATGGCTACACCTTC.

The genes are TRBV9 and TRBJ2-3; 7 positions agree with TRBD1. V trimming: 5 bases; J trimming: 0 bases; junction bases outside the gene matches: 6. Germline CDR1 reads SGDLS; CDR2 reads YYNGEE. The CDR3 sequence is 15 residues long. The CDR3 protein is CASRRGGLSTDTQYF. In DNA, the CDR3 is TGTGCCAGCAGACGAGGGGGCTTGAGCACAGATACGCAGTATTTT.

The rearrangement joins TRBV14 to TRBJ1-2; the D gene is possibly TRBD1 (5 bases). This CDR3 is built from 13 residues. Germline V gene data show CDR1 as SGHDN and CDR2 as FVKESK. The ends were cut back, 6 bases at V and 6 bases at J, with 14 bases in the middle. This CDR3 is CASRTTGVDGYTF. For the CDR3, the DNA is TGTGCCAGCAGAACTACAGGTGTGGATGGCTACACCTTC.